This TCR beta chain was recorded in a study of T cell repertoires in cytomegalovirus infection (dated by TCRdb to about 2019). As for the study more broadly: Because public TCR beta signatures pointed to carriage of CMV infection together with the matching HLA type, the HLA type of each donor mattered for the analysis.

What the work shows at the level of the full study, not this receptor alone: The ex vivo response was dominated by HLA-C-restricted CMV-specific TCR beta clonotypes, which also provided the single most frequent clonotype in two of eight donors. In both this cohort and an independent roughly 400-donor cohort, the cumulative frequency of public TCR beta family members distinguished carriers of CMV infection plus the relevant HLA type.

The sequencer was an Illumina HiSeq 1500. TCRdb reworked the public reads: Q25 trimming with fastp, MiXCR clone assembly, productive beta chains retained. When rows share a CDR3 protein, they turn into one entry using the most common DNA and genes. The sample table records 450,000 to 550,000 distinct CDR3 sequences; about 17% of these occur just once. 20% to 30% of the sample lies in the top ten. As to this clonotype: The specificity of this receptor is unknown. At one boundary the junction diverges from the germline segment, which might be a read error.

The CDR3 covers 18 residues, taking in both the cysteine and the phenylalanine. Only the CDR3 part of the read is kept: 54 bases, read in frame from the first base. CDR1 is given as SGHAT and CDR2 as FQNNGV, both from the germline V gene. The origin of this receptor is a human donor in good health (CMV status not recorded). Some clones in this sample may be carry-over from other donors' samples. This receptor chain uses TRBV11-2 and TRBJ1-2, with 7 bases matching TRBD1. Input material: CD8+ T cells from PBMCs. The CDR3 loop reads CASSLRGQDRTLNYVYTF. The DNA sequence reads TGTGCCAGCAGCCTCCGCGGGCAGGACAGGACACTTAACTATGTCTACACCTTC. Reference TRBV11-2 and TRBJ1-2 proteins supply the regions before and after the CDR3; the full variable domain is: EAGVAQSPRYKIIEKRQSVAFWCNPISGHATLYWYQQILGQGPKLLIQFQNNGVVDDSQLPKDRFSAERLKGVDSTLKIQPAKLEDSAVYLCASSLRGQDRTLNYVYTFGSGTRLTVV.